This T cell receptor (beta chain) was sequenced for a study of spatial heterogeneity in lung cancer. Overall study context: There were consistently more beta-chain sequences detected than alpha-chain sequences. The average appearance count of each unique TCR and UMI combination in raw reads was more than eight.

This clonotype was picked up many times. TCRdb analysed the 5' RACE reads with MiXCR anew, one entry per CDR3 protein. The sample contains some 38,000 distinct CDR3 sequences, 3% to 3.5% of which appear only once. Time point specified: sample taken at primary tumor resection. Donors were over 70 untreated early-stage non-small cell lung cancer patients. Whole RNA was taken from tumor, nontumor lung or frozen PBMC; it was then sequenced unsorted. This TCR came from a male donor with early-stage non-small cell lung cancer. Source: normal lung tissue next to the tumor, taken at surgery.

The CDR3 spells CASSPQTSASTDTQYF. The CDR3 bases are TGTGCCAGCAGCCCCCAGACTAGCGCCTCCACAGATACGCAGTATTTT. V is TRBV7-2 and J is TRBJ2-3; 8 bases fit TRBD2. This CDR3 is built from 16 residues. After removal of 5 bases from V and 2 bases from J, the junction contained 9 bases not matched to a gene. From germline, CDR1 is SGHTA and CDR2 FQGNSA. The full variable domain, with the rest looked up from reference TRBV7-2 and TRBJ2-3, is GAGVSQSPSNKVTEKGKDVELRCDPISGHTALYWYRQSLGQGLEFLIYFQGNSAPDKSGLPSDRFSAERTGGSVSTLTIQRTQQEDSAVYLCASSPQTSASTDTQYFGPGTRLTVL.